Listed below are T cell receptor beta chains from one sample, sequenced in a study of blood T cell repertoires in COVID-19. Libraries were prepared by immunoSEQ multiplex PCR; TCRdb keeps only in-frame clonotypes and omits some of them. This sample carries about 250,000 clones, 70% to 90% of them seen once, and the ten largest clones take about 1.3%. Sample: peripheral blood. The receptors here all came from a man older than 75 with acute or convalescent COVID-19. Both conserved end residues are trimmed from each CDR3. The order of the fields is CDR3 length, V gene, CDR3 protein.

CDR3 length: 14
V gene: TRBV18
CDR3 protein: ASSPRGRLDTGELF

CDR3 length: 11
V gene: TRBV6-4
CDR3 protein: ASRQGVDTEAF

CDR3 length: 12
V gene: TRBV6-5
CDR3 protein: ASSQYTTGNTIY

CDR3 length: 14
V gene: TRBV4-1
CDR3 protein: ASSQEGREQEETQY

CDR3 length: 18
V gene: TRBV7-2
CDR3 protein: ASSLAYPQTGSGSNQPQH

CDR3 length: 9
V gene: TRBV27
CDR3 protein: ASSPRQPQH

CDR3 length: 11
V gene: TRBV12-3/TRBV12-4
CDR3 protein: ASSWDYTYEQY

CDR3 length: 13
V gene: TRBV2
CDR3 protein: ASGREGWGNQPQH

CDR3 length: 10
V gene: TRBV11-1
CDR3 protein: ASSQDRDGYT

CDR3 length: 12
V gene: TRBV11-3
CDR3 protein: ASSLTSGSYEQY

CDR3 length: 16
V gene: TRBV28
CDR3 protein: ASRKSGQGVTGANVLT

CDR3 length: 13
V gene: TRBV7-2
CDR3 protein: ASSLDSAGDSTQY

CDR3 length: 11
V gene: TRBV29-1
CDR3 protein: SVGTGMNTEAF

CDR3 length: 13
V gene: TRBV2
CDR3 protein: ASSERRQGLGGYT

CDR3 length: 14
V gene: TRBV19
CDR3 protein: ASSIAAGRGAETQY

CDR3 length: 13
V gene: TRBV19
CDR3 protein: ASSIQGAANYGYT

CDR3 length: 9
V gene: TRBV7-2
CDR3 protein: ASGRTYEQY

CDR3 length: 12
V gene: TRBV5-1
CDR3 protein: ASSETDYTGELF

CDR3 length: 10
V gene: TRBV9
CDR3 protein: ASGYRWNEQF

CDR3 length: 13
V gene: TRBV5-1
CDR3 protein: ASSLTGRDTGELF

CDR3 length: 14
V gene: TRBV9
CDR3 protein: ASSARLGGSNTEAF

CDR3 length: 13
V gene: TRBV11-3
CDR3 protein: ASSLRAGGYNEQF

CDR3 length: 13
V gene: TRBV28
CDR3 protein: ASSSPNSGPSAQY

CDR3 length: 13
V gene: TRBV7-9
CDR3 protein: ASSLGGTAQETQY

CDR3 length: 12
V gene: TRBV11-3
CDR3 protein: ASSLRGPQETQY

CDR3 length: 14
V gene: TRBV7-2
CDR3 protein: ASSLDKRGGIDTQY

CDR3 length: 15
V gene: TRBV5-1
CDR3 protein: ASSQGQGIVKNTEAF